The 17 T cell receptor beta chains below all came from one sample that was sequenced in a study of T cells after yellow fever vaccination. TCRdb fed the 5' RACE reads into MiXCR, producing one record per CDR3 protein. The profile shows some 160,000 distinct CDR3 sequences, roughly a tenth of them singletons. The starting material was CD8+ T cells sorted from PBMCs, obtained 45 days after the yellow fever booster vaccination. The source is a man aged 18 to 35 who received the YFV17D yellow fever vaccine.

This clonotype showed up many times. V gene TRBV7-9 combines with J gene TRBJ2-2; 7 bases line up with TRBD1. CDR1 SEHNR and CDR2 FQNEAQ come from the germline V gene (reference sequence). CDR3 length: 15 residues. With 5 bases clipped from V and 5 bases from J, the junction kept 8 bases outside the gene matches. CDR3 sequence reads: CASSQSTGITGELFF. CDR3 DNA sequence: TGTGCCAGCAGCCAATCGACAGGGATTACCGGGGAGCTGTTTTTT.

CDR3: CATSEFRAGGYNEQFF. CDR3 nucleotide sequence: TGTGCCACCAGCGAGTTCCGTGCGGGGGGTTACAATGAGCAGTTCTTC. This chain links TRBV15 with TRBJ2-1, with 8 bases matching TRBD2. Germline lookup yields CDR1 LNHNV and CDR2 YYDKDF (reference sequence). V shed 5 bases and J 4 bases; nucleotides not matched to a gene: 10. This CDR3 is built from 16 residues.

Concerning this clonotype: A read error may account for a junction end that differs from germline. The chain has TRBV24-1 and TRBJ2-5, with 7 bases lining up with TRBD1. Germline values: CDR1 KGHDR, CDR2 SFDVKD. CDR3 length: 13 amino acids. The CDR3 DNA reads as TGTGCCACCAGTGATTCCAAGGGGACAGCTCACACCTTC. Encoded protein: CATSDSKGTAHTF.

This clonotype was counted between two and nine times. CDR3 bases: TGTGCCAGCAGCCCACATCAGGGGCGGGTTGACTATGGCTACACCTTC. Amino acid sequence: CASSPHQGRVDYGYTF. The chain joins TRBV7-9 to TRBJ1-2; a possible D gene is TRBD1 (6 bases). The V gene's germline CDR1 is SEHNR and CDR2 FQNEAQ (reference sequence). Trimming left V 5 bases short and J 3 bases short, with 19 bases between. CDR3 size: 16 residues.

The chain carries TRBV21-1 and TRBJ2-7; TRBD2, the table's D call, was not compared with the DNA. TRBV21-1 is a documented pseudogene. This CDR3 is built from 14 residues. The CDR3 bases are TGTGCCAGCAGCAAAGAGGCGGGAACCTACGAGCAGTACGTC. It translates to CASSKEAGTYEQYV.

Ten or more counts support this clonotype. The CDR3 sequence is CASSQDHGGLSSYNEQFF. In DNA form, the CDR3 reads TGCGCCAGCAGCCAAGATCACGGGGGCCTGAGCTCCTACAATGAGCAGTTCTTC. The chain recombines TRBV4-3 with TRBJ2-1, with D perhaps assigned TRBD1 or TRBD2 (6 bases each). Germline V gives CDR1 LGHNA, CDR2 YSLEER. Trimming stripped 0 bases from V and 0 bases from J, with 15 bases between. The length of the CDR3 is 18 residues.

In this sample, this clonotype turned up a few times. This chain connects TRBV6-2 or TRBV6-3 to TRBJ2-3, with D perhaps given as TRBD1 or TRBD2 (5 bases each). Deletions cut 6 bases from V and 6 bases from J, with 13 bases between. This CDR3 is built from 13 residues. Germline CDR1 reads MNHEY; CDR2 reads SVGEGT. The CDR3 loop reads CASRRYGADTQYF. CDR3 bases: TGTGCCAGCAGACGATACGGGGCCGATACGCAGTATTTT.

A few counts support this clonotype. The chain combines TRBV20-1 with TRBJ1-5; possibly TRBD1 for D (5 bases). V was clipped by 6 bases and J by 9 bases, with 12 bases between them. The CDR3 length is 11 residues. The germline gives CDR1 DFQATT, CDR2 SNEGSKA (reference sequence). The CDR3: CSATGGSPQHF. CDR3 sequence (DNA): TGCAGTGCAACAGGCGGATCGCCCCAGCATTTT.

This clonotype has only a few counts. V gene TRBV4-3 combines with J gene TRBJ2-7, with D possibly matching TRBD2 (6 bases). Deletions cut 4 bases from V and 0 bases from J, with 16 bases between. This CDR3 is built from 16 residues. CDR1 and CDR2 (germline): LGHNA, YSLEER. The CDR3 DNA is TGCGCCAGCAGCCGAGGCGGGACGGACTACTCCTACGAGCAGTACTTC. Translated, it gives CASSRGGTDYSYEQYF.

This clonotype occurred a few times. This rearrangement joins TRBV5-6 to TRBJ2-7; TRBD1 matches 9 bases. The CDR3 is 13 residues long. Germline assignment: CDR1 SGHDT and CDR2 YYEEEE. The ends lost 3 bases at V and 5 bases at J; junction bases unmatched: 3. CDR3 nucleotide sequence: TGTGCCAGCAGCTGGGGGACAGGGAACGAGCAGTACTTC. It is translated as CASSWGTGNEQYF.

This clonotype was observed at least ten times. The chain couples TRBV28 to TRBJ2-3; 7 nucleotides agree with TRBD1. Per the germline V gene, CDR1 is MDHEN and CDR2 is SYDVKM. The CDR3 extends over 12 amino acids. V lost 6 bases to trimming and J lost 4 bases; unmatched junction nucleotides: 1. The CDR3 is CASRQGPDTQYF. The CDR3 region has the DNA TGTGCCAGCAGACAGGGGCCAGATACGCAGTATTTT.

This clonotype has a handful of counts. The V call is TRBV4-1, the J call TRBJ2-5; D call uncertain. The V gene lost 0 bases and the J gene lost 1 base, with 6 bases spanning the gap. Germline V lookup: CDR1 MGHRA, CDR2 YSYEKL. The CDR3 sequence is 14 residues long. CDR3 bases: TGCGCCAGCAGCCAAGATCCCAGCCAAGAGACCCAGTACTTC. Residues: CASSQDPSQETQYF.

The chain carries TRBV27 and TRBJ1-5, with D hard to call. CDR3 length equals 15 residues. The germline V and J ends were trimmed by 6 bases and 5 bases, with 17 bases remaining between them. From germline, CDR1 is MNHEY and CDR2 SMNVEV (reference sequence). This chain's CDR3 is CASRATSRADQPQHF. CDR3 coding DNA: TGTGCCAGCAGAGCCACATCAAGGGCTGATCAGCCCCAGCATTTT.

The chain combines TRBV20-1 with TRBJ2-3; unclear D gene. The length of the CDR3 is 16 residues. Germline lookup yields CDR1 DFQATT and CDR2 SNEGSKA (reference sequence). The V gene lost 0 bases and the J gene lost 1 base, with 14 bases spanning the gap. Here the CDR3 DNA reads TGCAGTGCTAGAGATCGCGCAGGTCCCCGCACAGATACGCAGTATTTT. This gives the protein CSARDRAGPRTDTQYF.

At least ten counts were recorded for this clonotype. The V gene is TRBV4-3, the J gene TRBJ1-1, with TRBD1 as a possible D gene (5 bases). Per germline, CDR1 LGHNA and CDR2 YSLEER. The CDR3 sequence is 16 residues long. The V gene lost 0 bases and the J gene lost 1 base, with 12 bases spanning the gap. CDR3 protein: CASSQDLGTENTEAFF. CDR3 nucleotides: TGCGCCAGCAGCCAAGATCTGGGGACGGAGAACACTGAAGCTTTCTTT.

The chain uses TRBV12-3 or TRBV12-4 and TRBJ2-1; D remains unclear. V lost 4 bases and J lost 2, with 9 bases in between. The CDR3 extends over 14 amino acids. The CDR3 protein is CASSSSPTYNEQFF. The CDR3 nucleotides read TGTGCCAGCAGTTCCTCCCCTACCTACAATGAGCAGTTCTTC.

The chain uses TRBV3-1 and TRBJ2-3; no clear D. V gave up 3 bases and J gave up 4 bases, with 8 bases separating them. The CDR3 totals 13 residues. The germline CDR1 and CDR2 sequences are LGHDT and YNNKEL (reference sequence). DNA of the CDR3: TGTGCCAGCAGCCAGCTAGGAGCAGATACGCAGTATTTT. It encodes CASSQLGADTQYF.